Listed below are T cell receptor beta chains from one sample, sequenced in a study of blood T cell repertoires in COVID-19. The method was immunoSEQ multiplex PCR; TCRdb's version includes in-frame clones alone and lacks a portion of them. The sample has approximately 170,000 clones, around 80% seen once; the top ten hold around 19%. The specimen was peripheral blood. Every receptor here comes from a woman older than 75 with acute or convalescent COVID-19. The CDR3 runs from the conserved cysteine through the conserved F or W. A D gene is named only where the DNA matches it firmly. Clone size is given for some rows only: seen once, a few or many times, or a class if the clone is expanded.

cdr3_aa cdr3_nt j_call clone_size d_call v_call
CASSPKRDRHTDTQYF TGTGCCAGCTCACCAAAGAGGGACAGACACACAGATACGCAGTATTTT TRBJ2-3 - TRBD1 TRBV18
CASSLAGNRGKETQYF TGTGCCAGCAGCTTGGCTGGGAACAGGGGGAAAGAGACCCAGTACTTC TRBJ2-5 - TRBD1 TRBV5-6
CASSIGAGVNIQYF TGTGCCAGTAGTATTGGGGCGGGAGTAAACATTCAGTACTTC TRBJ2-4 - TRBD2 TRBV19
CARQDGSGNTIYF TGTGCCAGACAGGACGGCTCTGGAAACACCATATATTTT TRBJ1-3 - - TRBV7-9
CASSLNRVTEAFF TGTGCCAGCAGCTTAAACAGGGTTACTGAAGCTTTCTTT TRBJ1-1 few - TRBV11-2
CATRDSPYEQYF TGTGCCACAAGGGACAGCCCCTACGAGCAGTACTTC TRBJ2-7 - TRBD1 TRBV27
CASSRGTSGGAPDTQYF TGCGCCAGCAGCCGGGGGACTAGCGGGGGGGCCCCAGATACGCAGTATTTT TRBJ2-3 - TRBD2 TRBV4-3
CAWSRNHQPQHF TGTGCCTGGAGCAGGAACCATCAGCCCCAGCATTTT TRBJ1-5 - - TRBV30
CASSQGQGIDEQYF TGTGCCAGCAGCCAAGGACAGGGGATCGACGAGCAGTACTTC TRBJ2-7 - TRBD1 TRBV4-2
CAISELASGYEQYF TGTGCCATCAGTGAGTTGGCTAGCGGCTACGAGCAGTACTTC TRBJ2-7 - TRBD2 TRBV10-3
CASSSGSGGAPDTQYF TGTGCCAGCAGCTCGGGTAGCGGGGGGGCCCCAGATACGCAGTATTTT TRBJ2-3 - TRBD2 TRBV5-4
CASSQSRQSTDTQYF TGTGCCAGCAGCCAATCGCGGCAGAGCACAGATACGCAGTATTTT TRBJ2-3 - - TRBV16
CASSIEGERAGLADTQYF TGTGCCAGTAGTATAGAAGGAGAGCGTGCCGGACTAGCGGATACGCAGTATTTT TRBJ2-3 - TRBD2 TRBV19
CASSLEGSPKLFF TGTGCCAGTAGTCTGGAGGGCTCACCGAAACTGTTTTTT TRBJ1-4 - - TRBV19
CASSQVGTGGNQPQHF TGTGCCAGCAGCCAAGTGGGGACAGGGGGAAATCAGCCCCAGCATTTT TRBJ1-5 - TRBD1 TRBV3-1/TRBV3-2
CASSLQGEKLFF TGTGCCAGCAGCCTACAGGGAGAAAAACTGTTTTTT TRBJ1-4 - - TRBV7-8
CASSPRTGGYEQYF TGCGCCAGCAGCCCCCGGACAGGGGGCTACGAGCAGTACTTC TRBJ2-7 - TRBD1 TRBV5-1
CASSPIGNPREATYGYTF TGTGCCAGCAGCCCTATCGGTAATCCCAGGGAGGCGACCTATGGCTACACCTTC TRBJ1-2 - - TRBV4-2
CASSPGLGMGDTQYF TGTGCCAGCAGCCCGGGACTTGGGATGGGAGATACGCAGTATTTT TRBJ2-3 - - TRBV4-2
CASSWDRSYEQYF TGTGCCAGCAGCTGGGACAGAAGCTACGAGCAGTACTTC TRBJ2-7 - TRBD1 TRBV5-4
CASSQAPLTGRIPNYGYTF TGTGCCAGCAGCCAAGCCCCTTTAACAGGGAGAATACCTAACTATGGCTACACCTTC TRBJ1-2 - - TRBV3-1/TRBV3-2
CAISDPGTSGYVQYF TGTGCCATCAGTGACCCCGGGACTAGCGGCTACGTGCAGTACTTC TRBJ2-7 - TRBD2 TRBV10-3
CASSYSYRGSRNEQYF TGTGCCAGCAGTTACTCATACAGGGGGTCGCGCAACGAGCAGTACTTC TRBJ2-7 - TRBD1 TRBV6-5
CASSYRTGQGEYSNQPQHF TGTGCCAGCAGTTACCGCACGGGACAGGGGGAATATAGCAATCAGCCCCAGCATTTT TRBJ1-5 - TRBD1 TRBV6-2/TRBV6-3
CSVGSGPGNTIYF TGCAGCGTTGGAAGTGGGCCTGGAAACACCATATATTTT TRBJ1-3 few - TRBV29-1
CASSFTGTSDYNEQFF TGTGCCAGCAGCTTTACCGGGACTAGCGACTACAATGAGCAGTTCTTC TRBJ2-1 once TRBD2 TRBV5-6
CASSDRGLSNSNQPQHF TGTGCCAGCAGTGACAGGGGGCTATCAAATAGCAATCAGCCCCAGCATTTT TRBJ1-5 - TRBD1 TRBV2
CASSLAGQGRRGANVLTF TGCGCCAGCAGCTTGGCCGGACAGGGTCGGAGGGGGGCCAACGTCCTGACTTTC TRBJ2-6 few TRBD1 TRBV5-1
CASSPPTGVGYTF TGTGCCAGCTCACCACCGACGGGGGTGGGCTACACCTTC TRBJ1-2 - - TRBV18
CSASGAREGDYEQYF TGCAGTGCTAGTGGGGCGAGAGAAGGGGACTACGAGCAGTACTTC TRBJ2-7 - - TRBV20-1
CASSSPLGQGTEAFF TGCGCCAGCAGCTCCCCATTGGGGCAGGGAACTGAAGCTTTCTTT TRBJ1-1 few - TRBV5-1
CASSQRSLAGLGETNEQFF TGTGCCAGCAGCCAACGGAGCCTAGCGGGATTGGGGGAGACCAATGAGCAGTTCTTC TRBJ2-1 few TRBD2 TRBV3-1/TRBV3-2
CASSGWDRGTNEKLFF TGTGCCAGCAGCGGCTGGGACAGGGGGACTAATGAAAAACTGTTTTTT TRBJ1-4 - TRBD1 TRBV9
CASTTQTRVSGKLFF TGTGCCAGCACCACGCAAACCAGGGTGTCTGGAAAACTGTTTTTT TRBJ1-4 - - TRBV28
CSAKTGQVGFF TGCAGTGCTAAGACAGGCCAGGTGGGTTTCTTT TRBJ1-1 once - TRBV20-1
CATRDIRGELFF TGTGCCACCAGGGACATCCGCGGGGAGCTGTTTTTT TRBJ2-2 once - TRBV24-1
CASSHGTGGPISNIQYF TGTGCCAGCAGCCATGGGACAGGGGGACCTATCTCAAACATTCAGTACTTC TRBJ2-4 - TRBD1 TRBV14
CASSVVTGHGYTF TGTGCCAGCAGCGTAGTGACAGGTCATGGCTACACCTTC TRBJ1-2 - - TRBV9
CASSPGEGLVRDEQFF TGTGCCAGCAGCCCGGGGGAGGGCTTGGTTCGGGATGAGCAGTTCTTC TRBJ2-1 - TRBD2 TRBV11-2
CASSTGISNQPQHF TGTGCCAGTAGTACAGGGATATCCAATCAGCCCCAGCATTTT TRBJ1-5 - - TRBV19
CASSLSSRVLSNQPQHF TGTGCCAGCAGTTTATCATCGCGGGTGCTCTCCAATCAGCCCCAGCATTTT TRBJ1-5 - - TRBV28
CATSRGRTTDNEQFF TGTGCCACCAGCAGAGGTAGAACCACGGACAATGAGCAGTTCTTC TRBJ2-1 - - TRBV15
CASSDRQGSNTEAFF TGTGCCAGCAGTGACCGACAGGGGTCGAACACTGAAGCTTTCTTT TRBJ1-1 - TRBD1 TRBV6-1
CASSLWAGRSYNEQFF TGTGCCAGCAGTTTATGGGCAGGGCGCTCCTACAATGAGCAGTTCTTC TRBJ2-1 - - TRBV27
CASSRRGDSYEQYF TGTGCCAGCAGCCGCCGGGGGGACTCCTACGAGCAGTACTTC TRBJ2-7 - TRBD2 TRBV5-5
CASSERTPRYYGYTF TGTGCCAGCAGTGAGCGGACACCCAGATACTATGGCTACACCTTC TRBJ1-2 - - TRBV2
CAIRNRGANYGYTF TGTGCCATCAGAAACAGGGGAGCTAACTATGGCTACACCTTC TRBJ1-2 once TRBD1 TRBV10-3
CASSFDSRTDTQYF TGTGCCAGCAGCTTCGACTCACGCACAGATACGCAGTATTTT TRBJ2-3 - - TRBV11-2
CASSVGTATNEKLFF TGTGCCAGCAGCGTAGGGACTGCAACTAATGAAAAACTGTTTTTT TRBJ1-4 - - TRBV9
CASSQTGQGGGELFF TGTGCCAGCAGCCAAACCGGACAGGGTGGCGGGGAGCTGTTTTTT TRBJ2-2 - TRBD1 TRBV4-2
CAWSPGLNTEAFF TGTGCCTGGAGTCCGGGTCTAAACACTGAAGCTTTCTTT TRBJ1-1 - - TRBV30
CASSPGTGGNFIGEKLFF TGTGCCAGCAGCCCCGGGACAGGGGGCAATTTTATCGGTGAAAAACTGTTTTTT TRBJ1-4 - TRBD1 TRBV5-6